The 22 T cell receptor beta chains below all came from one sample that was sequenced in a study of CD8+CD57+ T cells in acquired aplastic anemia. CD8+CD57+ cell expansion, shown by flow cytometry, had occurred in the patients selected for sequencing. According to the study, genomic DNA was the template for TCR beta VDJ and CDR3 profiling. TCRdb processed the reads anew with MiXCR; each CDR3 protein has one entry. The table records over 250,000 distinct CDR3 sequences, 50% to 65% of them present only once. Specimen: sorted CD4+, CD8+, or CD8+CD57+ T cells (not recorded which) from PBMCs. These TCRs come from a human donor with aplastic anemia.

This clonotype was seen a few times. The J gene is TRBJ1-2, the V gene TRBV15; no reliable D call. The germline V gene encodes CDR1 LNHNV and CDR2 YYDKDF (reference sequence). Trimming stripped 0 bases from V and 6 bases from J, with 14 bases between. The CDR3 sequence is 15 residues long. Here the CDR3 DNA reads TGTGCCACCAGCAGAGATGGGCACGGGATAAATGGCTACACCTTC. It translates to CATSRDGHGINGYTF. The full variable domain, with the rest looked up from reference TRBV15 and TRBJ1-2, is DAMVIQNPRYQVTQFGKPVTLSCSQTLNHNVMYWYQQKSSQAPKLLFHYYDKDFNNEADTPDNFQSRRPNTSFCFLDIRSPGLGDTAMYLCATSRDGHGINGYTFGSGTRLTVV.

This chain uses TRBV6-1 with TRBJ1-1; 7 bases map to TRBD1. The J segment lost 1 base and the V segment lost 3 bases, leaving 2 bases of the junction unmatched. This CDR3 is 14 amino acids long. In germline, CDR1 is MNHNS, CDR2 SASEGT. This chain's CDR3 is CASSDRGRNTEAFF. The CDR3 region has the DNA TGTGCCAGCAGTGACAGGGGGAGGAACACTGAAGCTTTCTTT.

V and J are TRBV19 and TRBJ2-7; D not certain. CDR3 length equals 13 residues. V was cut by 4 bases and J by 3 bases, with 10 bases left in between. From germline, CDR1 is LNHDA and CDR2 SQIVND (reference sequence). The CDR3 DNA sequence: TGTGCCAGTAGTACCCTCCCTCTCTACGAGCAGTACTTC. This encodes CASSTLPLYEQYF.

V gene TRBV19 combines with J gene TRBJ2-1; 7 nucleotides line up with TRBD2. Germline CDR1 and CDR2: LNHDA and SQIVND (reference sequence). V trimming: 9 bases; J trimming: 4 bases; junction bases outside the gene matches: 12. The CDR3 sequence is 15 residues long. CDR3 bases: TGTGCCAGCAGCCAAGAAGCGGGGCTATACAATGAGCAGTTCTTC. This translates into CASSQEAGLYNEQFF. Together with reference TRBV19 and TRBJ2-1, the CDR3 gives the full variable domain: DGGITQSPKYLFRKEGQNVTLSCEQNLNHDAMYWYRQDPGQGLRLIYYSQIVNDFQKGDIAEGYSVSREKKESFPLTVTSAQKNPTAFYLCASSQEAGLYNEQFFGPGTRLTVL.

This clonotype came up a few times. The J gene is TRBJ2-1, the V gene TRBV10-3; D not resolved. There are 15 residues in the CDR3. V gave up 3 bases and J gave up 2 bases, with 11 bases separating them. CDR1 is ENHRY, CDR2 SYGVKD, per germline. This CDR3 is CAISDSGGPYNEQFF. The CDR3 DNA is TGTGCCATCAGTGACTCGGGTGGGCCCTACAATGAGCAGTTCTTC.

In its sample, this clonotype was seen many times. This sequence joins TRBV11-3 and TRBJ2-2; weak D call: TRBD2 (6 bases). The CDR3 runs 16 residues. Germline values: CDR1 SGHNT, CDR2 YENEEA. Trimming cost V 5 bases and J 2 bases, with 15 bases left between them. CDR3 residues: CASSVLGGSNTGELFF. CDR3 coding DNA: TGTGCCAGCAGCGTTCTTGGGGGGAGCAACACCGGGGAGCTGTTTTTT.

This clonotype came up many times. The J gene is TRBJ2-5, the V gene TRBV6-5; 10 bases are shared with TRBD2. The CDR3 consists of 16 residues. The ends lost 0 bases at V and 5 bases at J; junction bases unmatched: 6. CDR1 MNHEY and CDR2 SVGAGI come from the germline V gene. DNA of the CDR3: TGTGCCAGCAGTTACTCGACTAGCGGGCTGGGGGAGACCCAGTACTTC. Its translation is CASSYSTSGLGETQYF.

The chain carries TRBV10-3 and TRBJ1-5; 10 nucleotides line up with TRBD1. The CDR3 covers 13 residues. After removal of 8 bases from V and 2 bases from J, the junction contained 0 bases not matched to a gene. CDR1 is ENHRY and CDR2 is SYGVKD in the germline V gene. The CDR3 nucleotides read TGTGCCATCGGACAGGGGGGCAATCAGCCCCAGCATTTT. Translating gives CAIGQGGNQPQHF.

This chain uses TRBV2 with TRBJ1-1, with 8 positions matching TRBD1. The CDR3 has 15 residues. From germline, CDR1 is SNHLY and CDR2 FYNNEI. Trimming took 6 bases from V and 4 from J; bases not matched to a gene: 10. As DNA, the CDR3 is TGTGCCAGCAGGCCCGGACAGGGAGCGGGCACTGAAGCTTTCTTT. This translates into CASRPGQGAGTEAFF.

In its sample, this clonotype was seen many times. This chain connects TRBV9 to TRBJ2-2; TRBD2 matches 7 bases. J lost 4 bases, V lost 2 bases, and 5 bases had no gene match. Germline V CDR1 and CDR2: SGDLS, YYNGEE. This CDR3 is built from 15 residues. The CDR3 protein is CASSVGGEGTGELFF. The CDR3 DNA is TGTGCCAGCAGCGTCGGCGGGGAGGGCACCGGGGAGCTGTTTTTT.

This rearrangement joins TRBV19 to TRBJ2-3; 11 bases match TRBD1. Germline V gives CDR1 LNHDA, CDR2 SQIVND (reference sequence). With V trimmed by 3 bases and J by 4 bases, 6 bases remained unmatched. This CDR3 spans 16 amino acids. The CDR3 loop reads CASSIGTGGSSDTQYF. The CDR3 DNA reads TGTGCCAGTAGTATTGGGACAGGGGGTAGCTCAGATACGCAGTATTTT.

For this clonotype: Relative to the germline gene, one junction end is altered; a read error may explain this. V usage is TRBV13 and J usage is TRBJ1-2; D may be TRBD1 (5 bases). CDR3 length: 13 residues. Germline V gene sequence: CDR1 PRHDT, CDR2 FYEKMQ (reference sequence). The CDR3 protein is CANSVGGDYGYTF. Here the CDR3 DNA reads TGTGCCAACAGCGTGGGGGGAGACTATGGCTACACCTTC.

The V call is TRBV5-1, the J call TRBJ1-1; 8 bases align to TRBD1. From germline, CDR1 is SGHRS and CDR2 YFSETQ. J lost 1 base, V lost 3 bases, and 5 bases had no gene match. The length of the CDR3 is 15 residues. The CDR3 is CASSWGQAKNTEAFF. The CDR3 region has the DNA TGCGCCAGCAGCTGGGGACAGGCCAAGAACACTGAAGCTTTCTTT.

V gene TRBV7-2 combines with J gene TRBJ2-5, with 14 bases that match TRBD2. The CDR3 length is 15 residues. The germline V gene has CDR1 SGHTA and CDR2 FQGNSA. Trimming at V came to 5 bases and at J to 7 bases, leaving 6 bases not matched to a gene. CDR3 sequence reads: CASSATSGGAGTQYF. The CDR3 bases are TGTGCCAGCAGCGCGACTAGCGGGGGGGCCGGGACCCAGTACTTC.

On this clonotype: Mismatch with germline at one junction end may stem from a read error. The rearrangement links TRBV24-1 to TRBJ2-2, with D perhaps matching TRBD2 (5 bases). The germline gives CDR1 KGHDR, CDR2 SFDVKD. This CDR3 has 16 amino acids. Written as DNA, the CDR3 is TGTGCCACCAGTGACCGACTATCTACGAACACCGGGGTGCTGTCTTTT. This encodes CATSDRLSTNTGVLSF.

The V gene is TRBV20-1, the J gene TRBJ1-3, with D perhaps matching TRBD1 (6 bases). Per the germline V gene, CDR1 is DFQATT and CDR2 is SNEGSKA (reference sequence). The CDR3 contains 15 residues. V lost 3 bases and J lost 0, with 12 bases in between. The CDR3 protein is CSARKQGLSGNTIYF. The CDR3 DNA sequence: TGCAGTGCTAGGAAGCAGGGGCTCTCTGGAAACACCATATATTTT.

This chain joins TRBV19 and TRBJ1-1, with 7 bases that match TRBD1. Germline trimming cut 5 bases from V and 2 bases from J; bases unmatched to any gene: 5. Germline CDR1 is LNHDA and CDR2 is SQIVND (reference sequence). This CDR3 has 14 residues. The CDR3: CASSFRDSNTEAFF. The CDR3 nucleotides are TGTGCCAGTAGTTTCCGGGACAGCAACACTGAAGCTTTCTTT.

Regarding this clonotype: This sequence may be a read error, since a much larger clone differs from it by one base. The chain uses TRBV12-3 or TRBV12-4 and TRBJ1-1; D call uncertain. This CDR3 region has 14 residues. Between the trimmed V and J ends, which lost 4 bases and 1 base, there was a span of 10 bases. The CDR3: CASSYQARNTEAFF. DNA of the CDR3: TGTGCCAGCAGTTACCAAGCAAGGAACACTGAAGCTTTCTTT.

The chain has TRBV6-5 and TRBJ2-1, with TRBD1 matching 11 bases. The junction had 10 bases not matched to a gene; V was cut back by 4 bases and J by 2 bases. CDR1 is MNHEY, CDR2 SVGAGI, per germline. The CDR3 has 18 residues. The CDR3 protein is CASSSPGTGGSAYNEQFF. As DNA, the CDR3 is TGTGCCAGCAGTTCTCCCGGGACAGGGGGGTCAGCCTACAATGAGCAGTTCTTC.

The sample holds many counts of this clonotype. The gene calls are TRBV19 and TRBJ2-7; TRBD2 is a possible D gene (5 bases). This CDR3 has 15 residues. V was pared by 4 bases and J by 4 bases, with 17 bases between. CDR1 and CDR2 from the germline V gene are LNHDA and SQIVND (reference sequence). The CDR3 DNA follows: TGTGCCAGTAGTACAGATTCTGCGGGCAGATACGAGCAGTACTTC. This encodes CASSTDSAGRYEQYF.

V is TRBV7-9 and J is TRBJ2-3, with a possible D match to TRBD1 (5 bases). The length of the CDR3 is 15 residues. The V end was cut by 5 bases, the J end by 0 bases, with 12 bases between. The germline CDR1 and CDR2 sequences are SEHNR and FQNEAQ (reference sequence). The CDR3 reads CASSTGVSSTDTQYF. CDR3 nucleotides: TGTGCCAGCAGCACAGGAGTTTCTAGCACAGATACGCAGTATTTT.

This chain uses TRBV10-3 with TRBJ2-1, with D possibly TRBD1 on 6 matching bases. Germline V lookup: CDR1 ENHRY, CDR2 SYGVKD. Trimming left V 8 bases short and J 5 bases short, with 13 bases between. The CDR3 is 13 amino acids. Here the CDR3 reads CAILNRADNEQFF. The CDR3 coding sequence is TGTGCCATCCTTAACAGGGCCGACAATGAGCAGTTCTTC.